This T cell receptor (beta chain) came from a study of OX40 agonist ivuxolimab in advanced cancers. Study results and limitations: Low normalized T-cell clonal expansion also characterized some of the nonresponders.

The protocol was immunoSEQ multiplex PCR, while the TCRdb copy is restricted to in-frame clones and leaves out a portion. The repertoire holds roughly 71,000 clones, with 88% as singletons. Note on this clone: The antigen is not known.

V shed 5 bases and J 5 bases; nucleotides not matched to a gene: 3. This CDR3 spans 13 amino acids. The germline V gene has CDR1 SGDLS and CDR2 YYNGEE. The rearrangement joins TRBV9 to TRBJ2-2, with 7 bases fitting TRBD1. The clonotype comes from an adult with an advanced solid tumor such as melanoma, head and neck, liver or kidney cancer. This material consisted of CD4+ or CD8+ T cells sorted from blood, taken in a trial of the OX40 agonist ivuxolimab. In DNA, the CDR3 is TGTGCCAGCAGGCAGACAGGGACCGGGGAGCTGTTTTTT. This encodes CASRQTGTGELFF. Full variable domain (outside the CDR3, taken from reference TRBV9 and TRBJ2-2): DSGVTQTPKHLITATGQRVTLRCSPRSGDLSVYWYQQSLDQGLQFLIQYYNGEERAKGNILERFSAQQFPDLHSELNLSSLELGDSALYFCASRQTGTGELFFGEGSRLTVL.